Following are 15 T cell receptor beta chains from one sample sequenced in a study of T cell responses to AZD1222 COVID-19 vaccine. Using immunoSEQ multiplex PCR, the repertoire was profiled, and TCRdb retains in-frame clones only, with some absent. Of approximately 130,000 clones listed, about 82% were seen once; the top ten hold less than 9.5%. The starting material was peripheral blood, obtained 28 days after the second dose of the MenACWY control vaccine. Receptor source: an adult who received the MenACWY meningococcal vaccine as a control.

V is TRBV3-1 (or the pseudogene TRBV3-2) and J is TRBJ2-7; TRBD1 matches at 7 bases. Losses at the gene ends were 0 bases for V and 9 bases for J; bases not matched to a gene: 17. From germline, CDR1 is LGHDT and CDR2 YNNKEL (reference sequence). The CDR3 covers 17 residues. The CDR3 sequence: CASSQDTGAHVFRVQYF. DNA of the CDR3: TGTGCCAGCAGCCAAGACACAGGGGCCCATGTGTTTCGAGTGCAGTACTTC.

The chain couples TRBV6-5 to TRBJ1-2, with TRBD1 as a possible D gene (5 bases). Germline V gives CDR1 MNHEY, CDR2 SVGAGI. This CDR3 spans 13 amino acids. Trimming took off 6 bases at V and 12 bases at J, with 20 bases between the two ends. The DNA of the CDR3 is TGTGCCAGCAGGGGGGTGCAGGGTTCCGGGGACACCTTC. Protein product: CASRGVQGSGDTF.

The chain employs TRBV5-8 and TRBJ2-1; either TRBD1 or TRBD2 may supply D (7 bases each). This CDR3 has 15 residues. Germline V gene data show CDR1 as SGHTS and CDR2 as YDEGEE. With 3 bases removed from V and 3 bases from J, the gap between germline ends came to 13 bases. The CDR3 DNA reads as TGTGCCAGCAGCTCCAGGGGGGGAATCTACAATGAGCAGTTCTTC. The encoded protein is CASSSRGGIYNEQFF.

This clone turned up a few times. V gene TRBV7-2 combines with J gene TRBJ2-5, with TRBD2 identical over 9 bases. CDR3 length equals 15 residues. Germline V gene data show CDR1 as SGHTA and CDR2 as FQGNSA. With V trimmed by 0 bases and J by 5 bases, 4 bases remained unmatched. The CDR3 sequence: CASSLAGGRGETQYF. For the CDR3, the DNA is TGTGCCAGCAGCTTAGCTGGCGGGAGGGGGGAGACCCAGTACTTC.

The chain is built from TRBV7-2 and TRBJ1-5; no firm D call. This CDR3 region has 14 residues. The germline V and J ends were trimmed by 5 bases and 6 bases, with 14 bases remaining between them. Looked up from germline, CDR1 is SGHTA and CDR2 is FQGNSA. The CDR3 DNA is TGTGCCAGCAGCGAAGGGCTCCCCGGTCAGCCCCAGCATTTT. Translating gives CASSEGLPGQPQHF. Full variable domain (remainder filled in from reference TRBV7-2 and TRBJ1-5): GAGVSQSPSNKVTEKGKDVELRCDPISGHTALYWYRQSLGQGLEFLIYFQGNSAPDKSGLPSDRFSAERTGGSVSTLTIQRTQQEDSAVYLCASSEGLPGQPQHFGDGTRLSIL.

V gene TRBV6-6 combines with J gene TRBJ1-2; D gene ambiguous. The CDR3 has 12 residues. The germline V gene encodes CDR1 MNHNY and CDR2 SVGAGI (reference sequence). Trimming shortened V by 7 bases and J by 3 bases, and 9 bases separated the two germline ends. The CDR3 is CASNGMDYGYTF. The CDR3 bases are TGTGCCAGCAACGGCATGGACTATGGCTACACCTTC.

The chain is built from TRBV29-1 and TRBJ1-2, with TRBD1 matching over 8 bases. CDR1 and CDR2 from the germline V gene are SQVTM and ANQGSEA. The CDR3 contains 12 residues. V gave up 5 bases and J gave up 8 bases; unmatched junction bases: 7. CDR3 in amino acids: CSVHGQGGGYTF. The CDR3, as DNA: TGCAGCGTTCATGGACAGGGAGGGGGCTACACCTTC. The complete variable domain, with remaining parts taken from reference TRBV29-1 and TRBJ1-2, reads SAVISQKPSRDICQRGTSLTIQCQVDSQVTMMFWYRQQPGQSLTLIATANQGSEATYESGFVIDKFPISRPNLTFSTLTVSNMSPEDSSIYLCSVHGQGGGYTFGSGTRLTVV.

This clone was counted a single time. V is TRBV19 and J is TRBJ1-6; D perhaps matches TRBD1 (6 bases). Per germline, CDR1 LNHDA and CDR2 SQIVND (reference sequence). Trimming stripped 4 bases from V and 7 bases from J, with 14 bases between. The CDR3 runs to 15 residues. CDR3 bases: TGTGCCAGTAGTACTCAGGGGTTCGTGAATTCACCCCTCCACTTT. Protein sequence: CASSTQGFVNSPLHF.

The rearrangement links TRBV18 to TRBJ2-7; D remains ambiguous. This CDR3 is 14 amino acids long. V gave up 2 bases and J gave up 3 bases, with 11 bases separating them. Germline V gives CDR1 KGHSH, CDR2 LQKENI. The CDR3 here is CASSPGPSSYEQYF. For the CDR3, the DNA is TGTGCCAGCTCACCAGGGCCGTCGAGCTACGAGCAGTACTTC. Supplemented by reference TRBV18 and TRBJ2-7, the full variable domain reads NAGVMQNPRHLVRRRGQEARLRCSPMKGHSHVYWYRQLPEEGLKFMVYLQKENIIDESGMPKERFSAEFPKEGPSILRIQQVVRGDSAAYFCASSPGPSSYEQYFGPGTRLTVT.

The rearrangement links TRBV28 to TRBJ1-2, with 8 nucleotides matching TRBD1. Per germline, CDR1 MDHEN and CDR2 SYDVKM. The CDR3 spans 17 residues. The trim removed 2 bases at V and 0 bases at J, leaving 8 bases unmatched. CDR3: CASSLAATGGANYGYTF. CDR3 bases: TGTGCCAGCAGTTTAGCGGCAACAGGGGGAGCTAACTATGGCTACACCTTC.

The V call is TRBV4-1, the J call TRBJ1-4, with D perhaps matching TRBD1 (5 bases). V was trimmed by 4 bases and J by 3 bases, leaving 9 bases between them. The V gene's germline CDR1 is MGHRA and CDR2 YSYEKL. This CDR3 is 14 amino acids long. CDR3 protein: CASSLAGANEKLFF. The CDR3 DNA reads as TGCGCCAGCAGCCTAGCGGGGGCTAATGAAAAACTGTTTTTT.

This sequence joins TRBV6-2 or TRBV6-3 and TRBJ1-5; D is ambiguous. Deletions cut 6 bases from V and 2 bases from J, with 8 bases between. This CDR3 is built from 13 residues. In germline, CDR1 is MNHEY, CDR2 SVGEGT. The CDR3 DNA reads TGTGCCAGCAGCCCCGGAGGCAATCAGCCCCAGCATTTT. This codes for CASSPGGNQPQHF.

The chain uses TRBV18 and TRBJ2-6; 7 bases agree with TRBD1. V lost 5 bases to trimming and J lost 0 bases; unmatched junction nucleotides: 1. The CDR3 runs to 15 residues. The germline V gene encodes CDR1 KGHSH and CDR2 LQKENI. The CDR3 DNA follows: TGTGCCAGCTCAACAGGGGCCTCTGGGGCCAACGTCCTGACTTTC. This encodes CASSTGASGANVLTF.

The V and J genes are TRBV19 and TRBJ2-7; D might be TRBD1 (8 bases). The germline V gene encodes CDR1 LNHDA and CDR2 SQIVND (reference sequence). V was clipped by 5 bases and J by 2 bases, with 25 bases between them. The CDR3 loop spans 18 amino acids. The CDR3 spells CASSQAGQGAGIPYEQYF. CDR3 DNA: TGTGCCAGTAGTCAAGCGGGGCAGGGGGCTGGAATTCCCTACGAGCAGTACTTC. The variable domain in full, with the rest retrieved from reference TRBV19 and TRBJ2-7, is DGGITQSPKYLFRKEGQNVTLSCEQNLNHDAMYWYRQDPGQGLRLIYYSQIVNDFQKGDIAEGYSVSREKKESFPLTVTSAQKNPTAFYLCASSQAGQGAGIPYEQYFGPGTRLTVT.

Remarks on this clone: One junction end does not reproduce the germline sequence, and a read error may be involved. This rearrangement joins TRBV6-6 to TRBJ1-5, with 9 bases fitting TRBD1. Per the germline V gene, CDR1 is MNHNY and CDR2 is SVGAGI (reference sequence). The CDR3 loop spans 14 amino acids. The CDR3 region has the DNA TGTGCCAGCAGTTACTCGATAGTGGGACAGGGAAAGAACTTT. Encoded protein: CASSYSIVGQGKNF.